The text below deals with one T cell receptor (beta chain). Its antigen is not known. This CDR3 region has 14 residues. Germline lookup yields CDR1 KGHSH and CDR2 LQKENI. The V gene lost 1 base and the J gene lost 1 base, with 7 bases spanning the gap. The entry originates in a study of T cell responses to AZD1222 COVID-19 vaccine. Study-wide background: Second-dose timings of about 4 or about 12 weeks were pooled. Study observations and caveats: Within unmutated variant regions lay the reported targets of nearly half of spike-specific TCRs. The peak T cell response came first, and repertoires were sampled only after it. The study found Spike-specific TCR breadth and depth rose after two AZD1222 doses.

The method was immunoSEQ multiplex PCR; TCRdb's version includes in-frame clones alone and lacks a portion of them. The sample has around 140,000 clones, 75% to 90% seen once; the top ten hold roughly 1.7%. The sequence derives from an adult in good health. This material consisted of peripheral blood, taken on day 0 of AZD1222 vaccination. The chain uses TRBV18 and TRBJ1-1; D is ambiguous. CDR3 nucleotides: TGTGCCAGCTCACCACTGGACGGGAACACTGAAGCTTTCTTT. This sequence encodes CASSPLDGNTEAFF.